A single count supports the clone carrying this TCR beta chain. Deletions cut 2 bases from V and 5 bases from J, with 14 bases between. The CDR3 totals 15 residues. CDR1 KGHDR and CDR2 SFDVKD come from the germline V gene. This sample is part of a study of blood T cell repertoires in COVID-19. Some clones are missing from TCRdb's copy, which holds only in-frame ones; the method was immunoSEQ multiplex PCR. The sample gives about 140,000 clones, more than 65% of which show up once; 4% is in the top ten. This sequence joins TRBV24-1 and TRBJ2-5; tentatively, D is TRBD2 (5 bases). This receptor was obtained from a woman aged 55-69 years with acute or convalescent COVID-19. The material sequenced was peripheral blood. CDR3 sequence: CATSDSRGSGETQYF. The CDR3 DNA reads TGTGCCACCAGTGATTCACGGGGATCCGGGGAGACCCAGTACTTC.